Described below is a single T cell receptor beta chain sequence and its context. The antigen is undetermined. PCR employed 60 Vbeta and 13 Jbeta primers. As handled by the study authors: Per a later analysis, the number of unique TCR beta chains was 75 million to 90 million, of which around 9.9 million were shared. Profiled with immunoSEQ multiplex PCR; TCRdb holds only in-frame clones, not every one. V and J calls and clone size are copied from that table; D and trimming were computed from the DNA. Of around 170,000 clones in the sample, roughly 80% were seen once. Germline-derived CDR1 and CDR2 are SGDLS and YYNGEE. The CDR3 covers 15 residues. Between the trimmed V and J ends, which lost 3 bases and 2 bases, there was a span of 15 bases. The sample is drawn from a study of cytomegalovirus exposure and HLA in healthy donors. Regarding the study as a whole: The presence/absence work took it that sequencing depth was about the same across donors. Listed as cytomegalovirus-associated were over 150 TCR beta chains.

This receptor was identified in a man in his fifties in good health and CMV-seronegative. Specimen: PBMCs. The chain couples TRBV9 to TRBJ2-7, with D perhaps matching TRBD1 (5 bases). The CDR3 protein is CASSAGVGRPYEQYF. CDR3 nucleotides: TGTGCCAGCAGCGCTGGGGTGGGGCGACCCTACGAGCAGTACTTC.